This T cell receptor (beta chain) was profiled in a study of cytomegalovirus exposure and HLA in healthy donors. Across the study: Both the roughly 120 validation repertoires and the approximately 640 first-cohort repertoires used the same platform, as reported by a later analysis.

This table comes from immunoSEQ multiplex PCR, and its TCRdb copy is limited to in-frame clones, with some not included. The repertoire has around 160,000 clones, roughly 91% of them found once; the top ten carry 2.5% to 3%. Whole-study findings and limits: Reportedly, diagnosis of cytomegalovirus status by the classifier showed high specificity and sensitivity. The finding came from a later analysis; first-cohort TCR clusters tended to co-occur in the 130 or so validation repertoires.

Germline V gives CDR1 MNHEY, CDR2 SVGAGI. V lost 3 bases, J lost 4 bases, and 13 bases lay in between. This CDR3 has 15 residues. Notes on this clone: Its antigen is unknown.

Specimen: PBMCs. The receptor was isolated from a man younger than 35 in good health and CMV-seronegative. The gene calls are TRBV6-5 and TRBJ1-5, with D possibly TRBD1 on 5 matching bases. The CDR3 region is CASSYSGRGNQPQHF. The CDR3 DNA follows: TGTGCCAGCAGTTATAGCGGTAGGGGTAATCAGCCCCAGCATTTT.